Presented here are 13 T cell receptor beta chains from one specimen sequenced in a study of T cells in Graves' hyperthyroidism and ophthalmopathy. RNA transcripts were the template for amplifying TCR beta CDR3 regions. The HTBI primer set was used in a first-round RT-PCR of the TCR CDR3. TCRdb re-called the multiplex PCR reads through MiXCR, storing one row per CDR3 protein. The table has a few hundred thousand distinct CDR3 sequences, just over 45% seen once. Source material: peripheral blood or thyroid tissue (not recorded which). All receptors derive from a woman between 18 and 30 years old with Graves' hyperthyroidism.

In this sample, this clonotype turned up a few times. J is TRBJ1-5 and V is TRBV2, with 11 bases identical to TRBD1. J was trimmed by 2 bases and V by 10 bases; bases with no gene match: 10. In germline, CDR1 is SNHLY, CDR2 FYNNEI. The CDR3 consists of 16 residues. The DNA for the CDR3 is TGTGCCAACACCGGGACAGGGGGAGGTGGCAATCAGCCCCAGCATTTT. This codes for CANTGTGGGGNQPQHF.

V and J are TRBV25-1 and TRBJ2-5; 8 bases match TRBD2. V shed 5 bases and J 2 bases; nucleotides not matched to a gene: 10. The CDR3 has 16 residues. The germline V gene encodes CDR1 MGHDK and CDR2 SYGVNS. CDR3 sequence reads: CASSYGAGGAQETQYF. Here the CDR3 DNA reads TGTGCCAGCAGTTACGGGGCGGGGGGAGCGCAAGAGACCCAGTACTTC. The entire variable domain, with the rest obtained from reference TRBV25-1 and TRBJ2-5, is as follows: EADIYQTPRYLVIGTGKKITLECSQTMGHDKMYWYQQDPGMELHLIHYSYGVNSTEKGDLSSESTVSRIRTEHFPLTLESARPSHTSQYLCASSYGAGGAQETQYFGPGTRLLVL.

This clonotype was detected many times. The chain uses TRBV24-1 and TRBJ1-4, with 9 nucleotides matching TRBD1. V lost 5 bases, J lost 7 bases, and 4 bases stayed unmatched. The CDR3 length is 14 residues. The V gene's germline CDR1 is KGHDR and CDR2 SFDVKD. The CDR3: CATSAGTGSEKLFF. The CDR3 DNA sequence: TGTGCCACCAGTGCGGGGACAGGGAGTGAAAAACTGTTTTTT.

The chain joins TRBV15 to TRBJ2-3; 7 nucleotides agree with TRBD1. The CDR3 loop spans 16 amino acids. Per germline, CDR1 LNHNV and CDR2 YYDKDF (reference sequence). Trimming at V came to 2 bases and at J to 4 bases, leaving 9 bases not matched to a gene. The CDR3 is CATSRPSGGRADTQYF. The CDR3 bases are TGTGCCACCAGCAGACCATCAGGGGGTAGGGCAGATACGCAGTATTTT.

This clonotype was seen ten or more times. The chain has TRBV29-1 and TRBJ1-2; D may be TRBD1 (6 bases). The CDR3 is made up of 15 amino acids. Germline V lookup: CDR1 SQVTM, CDR2 ANQGSEA. The V end was cut by 0 bases, the J end by 5 bases, with 16 bases between. CDR3 nucleotides: TGCAGCGTTGAAGATCCGGACAGTGGGGCGTATGGCTACACCTTC. Its protein product is CSVEDPDSGAYGYTF.

This clonotype came up a few times. The V call is TRBV19, the J call TRBJ1-4; D is unclear. CDR1 is LNHDA, CDR2 SQIVND, per germline (reference sequence). The CDR3 spans 11 residues. CDR3 residues: CAGRRNEKLFF. The CDR3 coding sequence is TGTGCTGGGCGTCGGAATGAAAAACTGTTTTTT.

The sample holds many counts of this clonotype. The rearrangement links TRBV24-1 to TRBJ1-1; D remains ambiguous. Looked up from germline, CDR1 is KGHDR and CDR2 is SFDVKD. The CDR3 contains 15 residues. V was clipped by 3 bases and J by 3 bases, with 13 bases between them. CDR3 sequence (DNA): TGTGCCACCAGTGATGACCAATACAGTGACACTGAAGCTTTCTTT. This gives the protein CATSDDQYSDTEAFF.

The chain is built from TRBV12-3 or TRBV12-4 and TRBJ2-5; D remains ambiguous. The CDR3 has 14 amino acids. V was trimmed by 3 bases and J by 5 bases, leaving 13 bases between them. The CDR3 spells CASSFSAIGETQYF. Here the CDR3 DNA reads TGTGCCAGCAGTTTTAGTGCTATCGGGGAGACCCAGTACTTC.

V is TRBV24-1 and J is TRBJ2-5; D is undetermined. V shed 5 bases and J shed 5 bases, with 8 bases lying between them. The CDR3 extends over 12 amino acids. The germline V gene has CDR1 KGHDR and CDR2 SFDVKD. In DNA form, the CDR3 reads TGTGCCACCAGTGCGTTCAGGGAGACCCAGTACTTC. It yields the protein CATSAFRETQYF.

The chain has TRBV4-1 and TRBJ2-7; D unclear. This CDR3 is 14 amino acids long. The germline V gene has CDR1 MGHRA and CDR2 YSYEKL. V shed 6 bases and J shed 0 bases, with 12 bases lying between them. The CDR3 region has the DNA TGCGCCAGCAGTCCAGGAAGGTACTCCTACGAGCAGTACTTC. Translating it yields CASSPGRYSYEQYF.

The rearrangement joins TRBV2 to TRBJ1-5; D perhaps matches TRBD1 (6 bases). The CDR3 spans 14 residues. V was clipped by 5 bases and J by 10 bases, with 18 bases between them. Germline CDR1 and CDR2: SNHLY and FYNNEI. CDR3 region: CASSYGGGGKPQHF. CDR3 DNA: TGTGCCAGCAGTTACGGGGGAGGGGGAAAACCCCAGCATTTT.

The CDR3 region is CSARLVRGGTEAFF. The CDR3 region has the DNA TGCAGTGCTAGATTAGTCAGGGGGGGCACTGAAGCTTTCTTT. The rearrangement joins TRBV20-1 to TRBJ1-1; the match to TRBD1 covers 7 bases. The germline V gene encodes CDR1 DFQATT and CDR2 SNEGSKA (reference sequence). The CDR3 totals 14 residues. Germline trimming cut 2 bases from V and 4 bases from J; bases unmatched to any gene: 7.

About this clonotype itself: Sequence at one end of the junction differs from germline and may be a read error. This rearrangement joins TRBV9 to TRBJ2-7; 8 bases are shared with TRBD2. The CDR3 totals 15 residues. Per germline, CDR1 SGDLS and CDR2 YYNGEE. The CDR3 reads CASSVGSGSVYGQYF. The CDR3 nucleotides read TGTGCCAGCAGCGTAGGCAGCGGGAGTGTCTACGGGCAGTACTTC.